This is a list of T cell receptor beta chains from one sample in a study of post-analysis software for immune sequencing data. One entry per CDR3 protein, called by TCRdb with MiXCR from the PCR reads. In the table there are around 200,000 distinct CDR3 sequences, roughly 28% of which are singletons. The sample was blood. These receptors all stem from a girl aged 2-17 years with multiple sclerosis. The CDR3 runs from the conserved cysteine through the conserved F or W. The D gene is left open where the match is weak. The listing skips clone size in some rows; elsewhere it reads once, few, many or a size class.

J gene | CDR3 length | clone size | V gene | D gene | CDR3 protein | CDR3 DNA
TRBJ2-7 | 12 | - | TRBV7-9 | - | CASSLGDGEQYF | TGTGCCAGCAGCTTAGGGGACGGGGAGCAGTACTTC
TRBJ1-1 | 18 | many | TRBV14 | - | CASSHPPYRGTTDTEAFF | TGTGCCAGCAGCCACCCCCCCTACCGAGGGACCACGGACACTGAAGCTTTCTTT
TRBJ2-1 | 13 | - | TRBV24-1 | - | CATSRRFGNEQFF | TGTGCCACCAGTAGAAGGTTCGGTAATGAGCAGTTCTTC
TRBJ1-2 | 13 | many | TRBV5-1 | - | CASSFQGNYGYTF | TGCGCCAGCAGCTTTCAGGGGAACTATGGCTACACCTTC
TRBJ2-7 | 14 | few | TRBV20-1 | TRBD1 | CSARDRRRPYEQYF | TGCAGTGCACGGGACAGGCGAAGACCCTACGAGCAGTACTTC
TRBJ2-1 | 15 | many | TRBV20-1 | - | CSASTLEGAYNEQFF | TGCAGTGCTAGTACTTTAGAGGGAGCCTACAATGAGCAGTTCTTC
TRBJ2-1 | 18 | few | TRBV5-1 | TRBD2 | CASSLAMASGSSYNEQFF | TGCGCCAGCAGCTTGGCCATGGCTAGCGGGAGTTCCTACAATGAGCAGTTCTTC
TRBJ1-5 | 15 | few | TRBV10-3 | - | CAISESPREYQPQHF | TGTGCCATCAGTGAGTCCCCGCGGGAGTATCAGCCCCAGCATTTT
TRBJ2-3 | 15 | many | TRBV28 | TRBD2 | CASSSLAGGADTQYF | TGTGCCAGCAGCTCCCTAGCGGGAGGGGCAGATACGCAGTATTTT
TRBJ2-2 | 15 | - | TRBV7-2 | - | CASSLGSGTTGELFF | TGTGCCAGCAGCTTAGGGTCAGGGACTACCGGGGAGCTGTTTTTT
TRBJ2-3 | 18 | - | TRBV18 | TRBD2 | CASSPRLAGTMGTDTQYF | TGTGCCAGCTCACCGCGACTAGCGGGCACGATGGGCACAGATACGCAGTATTTT
TRBJ1-1 | 14 | - | TRBV5-1 | - | CASSSGGFSTEAFF | TGCGCCAGCAGCTCGGGGGGGTTCAGCACTGAAGCTTTCTTT
TRBJ2-7 | 14 | - | TRBV6-5 | TRBD1 | CASSPGTGWYEQYF | TGTGCCAGCAGTCCCGGGACAGGGTGGTACGAGCAGTACTTC
TRBJ1-1 | 16 | - | TRBV5-1 | - | CASSFRGMTGNTEAFF | TGCGCCAGCAGCTTTCGGGGGATGACAGGGAACACTGAAGCTTTCTTT
TRBJ2-1 | 15 | few | TRBV18 | TRBD1 | CASSIRDRDYNEQFF | TGTGCCAGCTCAATCCGGGACAGGGACTACAATGAGCAGTTCTTC
TRBJ2-7 | 17 | - | TRBV28 | - | CASSLPTLTITFYEQYF | TGTGCCAGCAGTTTACCCACCCTGACAATTACATTCTACGAGCAGTACTTC
TRBJ2-7 | 15 | many | TRBV7-2 | TRBD2 | CASSRVVGSGYEQYF | TGTGCCAGCAGTCGAGTGGTGGGTAGCGGGTACGAGCAGTACTTC
TRBJ2-3 | 14 | many | TRBV5-1 | - | CASEMLGAADTQYF | TGCGCCAGTGAAATGCTAGGGGCTGCAGATACGCAGTATTTT
TRBJ1-6 | 14 | few | TRBV7-3 | - | CASSTGTNHSPLHF | TGTGCCAGCAGTACAGGGACAAACCATTCACCCCTCCACTTT
TRBJ2-6 | 16 | many | TRBV3-1 | TRBD1 | CASSYQGAHGANVLTF | TGTGCCAGCAGCTACCAGGGGGCGCATGGGGCCAACGTCCTGACTTTC
TRBJ2-5 | 21 | many | TRBV28 | TRBD2 | CASSEWSGRAMASVGGETQYF | TGTGCCAGCAGTGAATGGAGCGGGAGGGCCATGGCATCAGTTGGTGGAGAGACCCAGTACTTC
TRBJ2-7 | 14 | - | TRBV6-1 | - | CASSDWAGADEQYF | TGTGCCAGCAGTGATTGGGCCGGAGCGGACGAGCAGTACTTC
TRBJ2-4 | 15 | few | TRBV7-2 | TRBD2 | CASSATSGGKNIQYF | TGTGCCAGCAGCGCCACTAGCGGGGGGAAAAACATTCAGTACTTC
TRBJ2-3 | 14 | few | TRBV12-3/TRBV12-4 | - | CASSSWGDTDTQYF | TGTGCCAGCAGCTCTTGGGGGGACACAGATACGCAGTATTTT
TRBJ2-1 | 17 | - | TRBV20-1 | TRBD2 | CSARAKRERGSYNEQFF | TGCAGTGCTAGGGCTAAGCGGGAGCGTGGCTCCTACAATGAGCAGTTCTTC
TRBJ2-7 | 15 | many | TRBV5-1 | - | CATMPIPGNSYEQYF | TGCGCCACCATGCCAATTCCAGGGAATTCCTACGAGCAGTACTTC
TRBJ1-2 | 15 | - | TRBV20-1 | - | CSARAGSALESGYTF | TGCAGTGCTAGAGCTGGGTCAGCTCTGGAGAGTGGCTACACCTTC
TRBJ1-5 | 14 | few | TRBV12-3/TRBV12-4 | TRBD1 | CASSRTGRNQPQHF | TGTGCCAGCAGTCGGACAGGGCGCAATCAGCCCCAGCATTTT
TRBJ2-7 | 15 | few | TRBV12-3/TRBV12-4 | TRBD1 | CASSFPGQGSHEQYF | TGTGCCAGCAGTTTCCCCGGACAGGGATCCCACGAGCAGTACTTC
TRBJ2-3 | 15 | many | TRBV20-1 | TRBD2 | CSASPSGEPTDTQYF | TGCAGTGCCAGCCCCAGCGGGGAGCCCACAGATACGCAGTATTTT
TRBJ2-3 | 15 | few | TRBV5-6 | - | CASSFRSETTDTQYF | TGTGCCAGCAGCTTCCGATCGGAGACCACAGATACGCAGTATTTT
TRBJ2-3 | 18 | many | TRBV11-2 | TRBD2 | CASSLVMGLRSDTDTQYF | TGTGCCAGCAGCTTAGTTATGGGACTACGTTCGGATACAGATACGCAGTATTTT
TRBJ2-2 | 15 | few | TRBV20-1 | - | CSGKGGGLVTGELFF | TGCAGTGGAAAGGGTGGGGGCCTAGTGACCGGGGAGCTGTTTTTT
TRBJ2-7 | 15 | few | TRBV28 | TRBD1 | CASTRPGQGHYEQYF | TGTGCCAGCACCAGGCCGGGACAGGGGCACTACGAGCAGTACTTC
TRBJ2-5 | 14 | few | TRBV12-3/TRBV12-4 | TRBD2 | CASSFGTSVETQYF | TGTGCCAGCAGCTTCGGGACTAGCGTGGAGACCCAGTACTTC
TRBJ2-5 | 15 | few | TRBV5-1 | TRBD2 | CASSLTGGHQETQYF | TGCGCCAGCAGCTTAACGGGGGGACACCAAGAGACCCAGTACTTC